The 25 T cell receptor beta chains below come from one sample, sequenced in a study of blood T cell repertoires in COVID-19. Method: immunoSEQ multiplex PCR; TCRdb's copy keeps in-frame clones and lacks some. The sample has roughly 200,000 clones, approximately 84% seen once. What was sequenced was peripheral blood. The receptors were gathered from a middle-aged man with active or convalescent COVID-19.

This clone was detected a few times. The chain uses TRBV24-1 and TRBJ1-5; D possibly corresponds to TRBD1 (6 bases). Germline V CDR1 and CDR2: KGHDR, SFDVKD. This CDR3 comprises 20 residues. Trimming removed 2 bases from V and 0 bases from J, with 22 bases in between. CDR3 in amino acids: CATSDSPANRATHSNQPQHF. CDR3 nucleotides: TGTGCCACCAGTGATTCCCCCGCGAACAGGGCCACCCATAGCAATCAGCCCCAGCATTTT.

This clone has a single count. The chain combines TRBV5-1 with TRBJ1-1; 12 bases line up with TRBD1. Germline lookup yields CDR1 SGHRS and CDR2 YFSETQ. V lost 3 bases and J lost 0; bases outside the gene matches: 3. CDR3 length equals 16 residues. This CDR3 reads CASSWDRGLLNTEAFF. The CDR3, as DNA: TGCGCCAGCAGCTGGGACAGGGGGCTCCTGAACACTGAAGCTTTCTTT. Using reference TRBV5-1 and TRBJ1-1 for the parts outside the CDR3, the full variable domain is KAGVTQTPRYLIKTRGQQVTLSCSPISGHRSVSWYQQTPGQGLQFLFEYFSETQRNKGNFPGRFSGRQFSNSRSEMNVSTLELGDSALYLCASSWDRGLLNTEAFFGQGTRLTVV.

This clone was counted a single time. The CDR3 protein is CASSGGLYEQYF. CDR3 DNA: TGCGCCAGCAGCGGGGGGTTGTACGAGCAGTACTTC. The chain couples TRBV5-1 to TRBJ2-7, with D maybe TRBD2 (6 bases). Trimming took off 4 bases at V and 4 bases at J, with 9 bases between the two ends. This CDR3 spans 12 amino acids. Germline V CDR1 and CDR2: SGHRS, YFSETQ.

V and J are TRBV2 and TRBJ2-3, with a tentative D call TRBD1 (6 bases). V was cut by 6 bases and J by 1 base, with 14 bases left in between. The CDR3 totals 15 residues. Germline lookup yields CDR1 SNHLY and CDR2 FYNNEI. CDR3 sequence: CASSLGPGGTDTQYF. The CDR3 DNA reads as TGTGCCAGCAGCCTCGGGCCAGGGGGCACAGATACGCAGTATTTT.

The gene calls are TRBV11-3 and TRBJ2-3; no reliable D call. With 4 bases removed from V and 0 bases from J, the gap between germline ends came to 8 bases. This CDR3 is built from 14 residues. CDR1 is SGHNT, CDR2 YENEEA, per germline. The CDR3 region is CASSSGTSTDTQYF. Here the CDR3 DNA reads TGTGCCAGCAGCTCCGGTACTAGCACAGATACGCAGTATTTT. Based on the CDR3 plus reference TRBV11-3 and TRBJ2-3, the full variable domain is EAGVVQSPRYKIIEKKQPVAFWCNPISGHNTLYWYLQNLGQGPELLIRYENEEAVDDSQLPKDRFSAERLKGVDSTLKIQPAELGDSAVYLCASSSGTSTDTQYFGPGTRLTVL.

The sample holds a few counts of this clone. The rearrangement joins TRBV6-6 to TRBJ1-3; maybe TRBD1 (6 bases). CDR1 MNHNY and CDR2 SVGAGI come from the germline V gene (reference sequence). The CDR3 has 15 residues. V lost 4 bases to trimming and J lost 3 bases, with 13 bases between them. The CDR3 loop reads CASSSFEGGGNTIYF. CDR3 sequence (DNA): TGTGCCAGCAGTTCCTTTGAAGGGGGTGGAAACACCATATATTTT.

The chain uses TRBV28 and TRBJ1-2, with 7 bases that match TRBD1. This CDR3 is 12 amino acids long. V lost 8 bases to trimming and J lost 6 bases; unmatched junction nucleotides: 6. Germline CDR1 MDHEN, CDR2 SYDVKM. As DNA, the CDR3 is TGTGCCAGCTATCTCAGGGGGGATGGCTACACCTTC. Amino acids: CASYLRGDGYTF.

This sequence joins TRBV4-1 and TRBJ2-7; D may be TRBD2 (5 bases). Germline lookup yields CDR1 MGHRA and CDR2 YSYEKL. Between the trimmed V and J ends, which lost 4 bases and 4 bases, there was a span of 11 bases. The CDR3 runs 13 residues. CDR3 in DNA: TGCGCCAGCAGCCTCGGACTGACTTACGAGCAGTACTTC. Its translation: CASSLGLTYEQYF.

CDR3 region: CAISEMGLTNEKLFF. CDR3 in DNA: TGTGCCATCAGTGAGATGGGACTGACTAATGAAAAACTGTTTTTT. The rearrangement joins TRBV10-3 to TRBJ1-4; maybe TRBD1 (5 bases). V lost 2 bases, J lost 2 bases, and 9 bases lay in between. This CDR3 is built from 15 residues. Germline V gene data show CDR1 as ENHRY and CDR2 as SYGVKD.

The chain recombines TRBV19 with TRBJ1-4; D call uncertain. CDR1 is LNHDA and CDR2 is SQIVND in the germline V gene (reference sequence). V was shortened by 5 bases and J by 0 bases, with 13 bases between the two germline ends. The CDR3 has 16 amino acids. In nucleotides, the CDR3 is TGTGCCAGTAGTGCCGACACAATTGCAACTAATGAAAAACTGTTTTTT. Translating it yields CASSADTIATNEKLFF.

J is TRBJ1-2 and V is TRBV28; possible D gene TRBD1, 6 bases. The CDR3 sequence is 14 residues long. Germline V gene sequence: CDR1 MDHEN, CDR2 SYDVKM. V dropped 5 bases and J dropped 2 bases, with 12 bases sitting between them. The CDR3 spells CASSPSGQNYGYTF. CDR3 coding DNA: TGTGCCAGCAGTCCTTCGGGACAAAACTATGGCTACACCTTC.

The J gene is TRBJ2-7, the V gene TRBV19; perhaps TRBD1 as D (6 bases). Deletions cut 5 bases from V and 5 bases from J, with 19 bases between. The CDR3 is 15 amino acids. The germline V gene has CDR1 LNHDA and CDR2 SQIVND (reference sequence). For the CDR3, the DNA is TGTGCCAGTAGTCCGAGACTACAGGGATTGGACGAGCAGTACTTC. Translation gives CASSPRLQGLDEQYF.

This chain joins TRBV7-8 and TRBJ1-2; the D is unclear. Trimming removed 3 bases from V and 0 bases from J, with 14 bases in between. The CDR3 runs 16 residues. The germline gives CDR1 SGHVS, CDR2 FQNEAQ. Here the CDR3 DNA reads TGTGCCAGCAGCTTGAGCGTGACCGATACTAACTATGGCTACACCTTC. Translated, it gives CASSLSVTDTNYGYTF.

This clone was found a few times. This chain links TRBV19 with TRBJ2-1; TRBD2 aligns across 7 bases. V gave up 4 bases and J gave up 2 bases; unmatched junction bases: 11. This CDR3 has 17 amino acids. Germline-derived CDR1 and CDR2 are LNHDA and SQIVND (reference sequence). The CDR3 protein is CASSTLRTRTTYNEQFF. The CDR3 region has the DNA TGTGCCAGTAGTACCCTACGGACTAGAACTACCTACAATGAGCAGTTCTTC. The full variable domain, in which reference TRBV19 and TRBJ2-1 provide the parts outside the CDR3, is DGGITQSPKYLFRKEGQNVTLSCEQNLNHDAMYWYRQDPGQGLRLIYYSQIVNDFQKGDIAEGYSVSREKKESFPLTVTSAQKNPTAFYLCASSTLRTRTTYNEQFFGPGTRLTVL.

V and J are TRBV6-5 and TRBJ1-4, with TRBD1 matching over 7 bases. Trimming at V came to 4 bases and at J to 13 bases, leaving 6 bases not matched to a gene. Germline V gene sequence: CDR1 MNHEY, CDR2 SVGAGI. The CDR3 consists of 12 residues. The CDR3 protein is CASSFDRARLFF. The CDR3, as DNA: TGTGCCAGCAGTTTCGACAGGGCTCGACTGTTTTTT.

The chain carries TRBV9 and TRBJ2-2, with TRBD2 as a possible D gene (6 bases). V lost 0 bases and J 5 bases, leaving 11 bases between the germline ends. The germline V gene has CDR1 SGDLS and CDR2 YYNGEE. The CDR3 runs 15 residues. The chain's CDR3 is CASSVGDAGTGELFF. The CDR3, as DNA: TGTGCCAGCAGCGTAGGAGACGCGGGGACCGGGGAGCTGTTTTTT.

This clone came up once. The chain couples TRBV18 to TRBJ1-6; tentatively, D is TRBD1 (5 bases). The germline V gene has CDR1 KGHSH and CDR2 LQKENI. The CDR3 is 16 residues long. V lost 3 bases and J lost 8, with 17 bases in between. CDR3 in DNA: TGTGCCAGCTCACCCCGCGGGGGGGTCATAGATTCACCCCTCCACTTT. It yields the protein CASSPRGGVIDSPLHF.

The CDR3 loop reads CASSLVWLAGASSYNEQFF. In nucleotides, the CDR3 is TGTGCCAGCAGCTTAGTGTGGCTAGCGGGGGCTAGCTCCTACAATGAGCAGTTCTTC. The chain links TRBV7-8 to TRBJ2-1; 10 bases are a match to TRBD2. Germline loops: CDR1 SGHVS, CDR2 FQNEAQ. V lost 1 base and J lost 0; bases outside the gene matches: 9. This CDR3 has 19 amino acids.

The chain links TRBV18 to TRBJ1-1, with D unclear. Trimming took 3 bases from V and 6 from J, leaving 8 bases between them. This CDR3 is 12 amino acids long. Germline values: CDR1 KGHSH, CDR2 LQKENI. CDR3 loop: CASSPSVPEAFF. The CDR3 region has the DNA TGTGCCAGCTCACCGTCGGTCCCTGAAGCTTTCTTT.

This chain uses TRBV7-2 with TRBJ2-5, with D unresolved. Germline-derived CDR1 and CDR2 are SGHTA and FQGNSA. Trimming took off 5 bases at V and 4 bases at J, with 11 bases between the two ends. The CDR3 contains 13 residues. The CDR3 DNA reads as TGTGCCAGCAGCCGTCACCTGGCAGAGACCCAGTACTTC. This encodes CASSRHLAETQYF.

The rearrangement uses TRBV10-3 and TRBJ2-7, with D possibly matching TRBD1 (5 bases). This CDR3 is built from 12 residues. With 5 bases removed from V and 6 bases from J, the gap between germline ends came to 11 bases. CDR1 ENHRY and CDR2 SYGVKD come from the germline V gene. The CDR3, as DNA: TGTGCCATCAGTTCCCAGGGCCGCGAGCAGTACTTC. This sequence encodes CAISSQGREQYF.

This clone has more than one count but fewer than ten. V usage is TRBV28 and J usage is TRBJ1-5; weak D call: TRBD1 (5 bases). Germline loops: CDR1 MDHEN, CDR2 SYDVKM. The CDR3 covers 17 residues. V was clipped by 2 bases and J by 1 base, with 15 bases between them. This chain's CDR3 is CASSLLVIGGSNQPQHF. As DNA, the CDR3 is TGTGCCAGCAGTTTACTTGTGATTGGGGGGAGCAATCAGCCCCAGCATTTT.

The genes are TRBV18 and TRBJ2-7; TRBD1 is a possible D gene (6 bases). The V and J ends lost 3 bases and 2 bases respectively, with 8 bases between them. The germline CDR1 and CDR2 sequences are KGHSH and LQKENI. This CDR3 comprises 13 residues. The CDR3, as DNA: TGTGCCAGCTCACCGGACAGCCCCTACGAGCAGTACTTC. Residues: CASSPDSPYEQYF.

The rearrangement uses TRBV5-4 and TRBJ1-6; D not resolved. Trimming took off 4 bases at V and 9 bases at J, with 20 bases between the two ends. The V gene's germline CDR1 is SGHNT and CDR2 YYREEE (reference sequence). CDR3 length: 16 residues. CDR3 in amino acids: CASSLDLSRSGSPLHF. The CDR3 bases are TGTGCCAGCAGCCTTGATCTAAGTAGATCGGGTTCACCCCTCCACTTT.

The chain couples TRBV2 to TRBJ2-3, with D maybe TRBD1 (6 bases). V lost 5 bases, J lost 0 bases, and 6 bases lay in between. The CDR3 spans 13 residues. Germline loops: CDR1 SNHLY, CDR2 FYNNEI. The CDR3 protein is CASSRGSTDTQYF. The CDR3 coding sequence is TGTGCCAGCAGTAGGGGGAGCACAGATACGCAGTATTTT.